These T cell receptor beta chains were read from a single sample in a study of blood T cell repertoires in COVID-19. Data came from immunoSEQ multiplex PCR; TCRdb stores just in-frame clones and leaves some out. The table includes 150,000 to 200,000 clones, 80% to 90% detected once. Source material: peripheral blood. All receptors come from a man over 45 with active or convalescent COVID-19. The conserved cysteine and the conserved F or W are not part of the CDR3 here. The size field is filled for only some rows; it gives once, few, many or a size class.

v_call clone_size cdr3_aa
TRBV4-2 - ASSQDRQGTQY
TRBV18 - ASSLSGTVNYEQY
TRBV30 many AWKGTAHNEQF
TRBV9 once ASSVDGSGRSSAY
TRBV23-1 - ASRLLDRGRVEDTEAF
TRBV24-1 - ATSDAGTGRDQETQY
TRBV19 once ASSIIWAGGNQPQH
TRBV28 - ATYGTGSHEQY
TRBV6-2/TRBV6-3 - ASSYGQGAHEQY
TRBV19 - ASRDNSGNTIY
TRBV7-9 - ASSQDRVYGYT
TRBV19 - ASRADRAYEQY
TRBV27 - ASSSRQGHWNEQF
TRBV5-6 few ASSLLSAGSNQPQH
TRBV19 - ARSAQGVLF
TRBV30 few AWRRDRAGEAF
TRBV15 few ATSRGGASNTEAF
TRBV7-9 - ASSFTGTGGRETQY
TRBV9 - ASSRGLIATNEKLF
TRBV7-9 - ASSLGGSNTGELF
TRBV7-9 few ASSLQITGELF
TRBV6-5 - ASSYPSGDTGELF
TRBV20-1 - SASDARGAQETQY
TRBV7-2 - ASTADFNSPLH
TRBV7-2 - ASSLDIPLSGNTIY
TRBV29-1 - SVEAGGFNEQY
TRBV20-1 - SATDIYEQY
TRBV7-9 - ASSFQTGELF
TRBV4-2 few ASSQDREPYEQY
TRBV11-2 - ASSLDWTGAEQY
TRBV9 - ASSVEGVSGNTIY
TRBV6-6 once ASSTVGTGDYYGYT
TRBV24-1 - ATSDGRAGANVLT
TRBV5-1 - ASSPFSQSGDEQF
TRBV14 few ASSQEDRETVTDTQY
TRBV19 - ASRDRDGGELF
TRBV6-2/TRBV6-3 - ASSTGDRTHQPQH
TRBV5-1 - ASSLGQGSREQY
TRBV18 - ASSPPGQGYEAF
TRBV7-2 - ASSLWTGGMETQY
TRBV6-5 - ASRRQGSQPQH
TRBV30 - AWSVAPGTSQPQH
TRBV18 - ASSPTGTYYEQY
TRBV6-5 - ASSPPTVNTIY
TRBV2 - ASLITVGVGTGELF
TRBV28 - ASTPGGAYGYT
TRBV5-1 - ASSLQTETYEQY
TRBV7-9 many ASSFSWREVSNEQF
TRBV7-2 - AASAGGQMETQY
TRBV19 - ASSIGGRGRGETQY
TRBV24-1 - ATSDGGQGVGEKLF
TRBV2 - ASSELGRASYGYT